Many counts were recorded for the clone carrying this TCR beta chain. Its target is unknown. This sample was taken from a study of regulatory T cells in long-lasting Graves disease. Findings and limits, study-wide: The study found TRBV28, TRBJ1-2 and TRBJ2-5 favored in persistent disease.

Time point meaning: persistent/refractory GD, antithyroid drugs over 5 years with positive TRAb. PBMCs were the source of the RNA used for TCR sequencing. Patients with Graves' disease were diagnosed by American Thyroid Association guidelines. Patients were enrolled at an endocrinology department in Xi'an, China. Trimming removed 5 bases from V and 4 bases from J, with 18 bases in between. Germline values: CDR1 MDHEN, CDR2 SYDVKM. This CDR3 has 15 amino acids. In building TCR beta libraries, iRepertoire HTBI primers were used together with Arm-PCR of CDR3 regions. Using its own MiXCR run on the multiplex PCR reads, TCRdb lists one record per CDR3 protein. The table lists around 500,000 distinct CDR3 sequences, 20% of them singletons.

The chain employs TRBV28 and TRBJ2-7; a possible D gene is TRBD2 (6 bases). The clonotype comes from a female donor with Graves disease. Sequencing used peripheral blood mononuclear cells (PBMCs), obtained when the disease was refractory, from a patient treated with antithyroid drugs. Here the CDR3 reads CASSPSREKGYEQYF. DNA of the CDR3: TGTGCCAGCAGTCCTTCCCGGGAGAAGGGGTACGAGCAGTACTTC.